The rows below give T cell receptor beta chains drawn from one sample of a study of spatial heterogeneity in lung cancer. TCRdb redid the calling of the 5' RACE reads with MiXCR, one entry per CDR3 protein. The sample carries 4,000 to 4,500 distinct CDR3 sequences, over 8% recorded once. The input for sequencing was PBMCs, taken at surgery. These receptors came from a male donor with early-stage non-small cell lung cancer. CDR3s include the opening cysteine and the closing phenylalanine or tryptophan. Each record gives: clone size, D gene, V gene, J gene, CDR3 length, CDR3 DNA, CDR3 protein. D genes are given only for firm matches. Rows may omit the clone size; those that give it use once, few, many or a size class.

size: many
D: NA
V: TRBV25-1
J: TRBJ1-3
length: 13
DNA: TGTGCCAGCAGTGAATACTGGATCAAGACCATATATTTT
CDR3: CASSEYWIKTIYF

size: many
D: TRBD2
V: TRBV29-1
J: TRBJ2-3
length: 16
DNA: TGCAGCGTTGAACTAGCGGGGGGACACACCACAGATACGCAGTATTTT
CDR3: CSVELAGGHTTDTQYF

size: NA
D: NA
V: TRBV10-2
J: TRBJ1-2
length: 14
DNA: TGCGCCAGCAGTGGGACAGCGACTGGCTATGGCTACACCTTC
CDR3: CASSGTATGYGYTF

size: NA
D: TRBD1
V: TRBV5-1
J: TRBJ1-1
length: 15
DNA: TGCGCCAGCGGGACAGTCGGGGGCCCAAACACTGAAGCTTTCTTT
CDR3: CASGTVGGPNTEAFF

size: few
D: NA
V: TRBV20-1
J: TRBJ2-7
length: 13
DNA: TGCAGTGCTACCGGGACGGTATCCTACGAGCAGTACTTC
CDR3: CSATGTVSYEQYF

size: many
D: NA
V: TRBV20-1
J: TRBJ2-7
length: 14
DNA: TGCAGTGCTAGGCGGGCAGGTGGGGCCTACGAGCAGTACTTC
CDR3: CSARRAGGAYEQYF

size: NA
D: NA
V: TRBV30
J: TRBJ1-2
length: 14
DNA: TGTGCCCGGAGGGAACCCTGGGGCCTCTATGGCTACACCTTC
CDR3: CARREPWGLYGYTF

size: NA
D: NA
V: TRBV29-1
J: TRBJ2-3
length: 14
DNA: TGCAGCGTTGCCCGACGGGGTAGCACAGATACGCAGTATTTT
CDR3: CSVARRGSTDTQYF

size: few
D: TRBD2
V: TRBV2
J: TRBJ2-3
length: 16
DNA: TGTGCCAGCACGGCTAGCGGGGGACCCGCGTTAGGGGCGCAGTATTTT
CDR3: CASTASGGPALGAQYF

size: many
D: NA
V: TRBV27
J: TRBJ1-2
length: 13
DNA: TGTGCCAGCACCCGCGGCCCAAACTATGGCTACACCTTC
CDR3: CASTRGPNYGYTF

size: few
D: NA
V: TRBV10-3
J: TRBJ2-1
length: 13
DNA: TGTGCCATCAGCCTAGACAGAAGCAATGAGCAGTTCTTC
CDR3: CAISLDRSNEQFF

size: many
D: NA
V: TRBV5-1
J: TRBJ1-3
length: 15
DNA: TGCGCCAGCAGCTTGCAATCAGCCAATGGAAACACCATATATTTT
CDR3: CASSLQSANGNTIYF

size: many
D: NA
V: TRBV15
J: TRBJ1-1
length: 13
DNA: TGTGCCACCAGCACACCGGCAAACACTGAAGCTTTCTTT
CDR3: CATSTPANTEAFF

size: many
D: TRBD1
V: TRBV20-1
J: TRBJ1-2
length: 14
DNA: TGCAGTGCCCAAGAGCCAGGGGGACACTATGGCTACACCTTC
CDR3: CSAQEPGGHYGYTF

size: many
D: TRBD1
V: TRBV24-1
J: TRBJ1-2
length: 17
DNA: TGTGCCACCAGTGATTCTTACCTAACCGGGACAGGGGATGGCTACACCTTC
CDR3: CATSDSYLTGTGDGYTF

size: medium-sized
D: TRBD1
V: TRBV4-1
J: TRBJ1-5
length: 16
DNA: TGCGCCAGCAGCCACCCGCTAGGACAGGGCAATCAGCCCCAGCATTTT
CDR3: CASSHPLGQGNQPQHF

size: many
D: TRBD1
V: TRBV12-3/TRBV12-4
J: TRBJ2-1
length: 16
DNA: TGTGCCAGCAGTGCCAACAGGGGGCCTGCCTACAATGAGCAGTTCTTC
CDR3: CASSANRGPAYNEQFF

size: many
D: NA
V: TRBV9
J: TRBJ2-1
length: 15
DNA: TGTGCCAGCACCCCAAGGGGGGGCGCGGAAAATGAGCAGTTCTTC
CDR3: CASTPRGGAENEQFF

size: NA
D: NA
V: TRBV27
J: TRBJ2-7
length: 14
DNA: TGTGCCAGCAGTTTAGATTTGTCACTAACCCGGCAGTACTTC
CDR3: CASSLDLSLTRQYF

size: many
D: TRBD1
V: TRBV11-2
J: TRBJ2-1
length: 16
DNA: TGTGCCAGCAGCTTAGATGTCAGGGGGCTCTACAATGAGCAGTTCTTC
CDR3: CASSLDVRGLYNEQFF

size: many
D: NA
V: TRBV7-6
J: TRBJ2-3
length: 16
DNA: TGTGCCAGCAGCTTAGGAGGCTTTTCCCCCACAGATACGCAGTATTTT
CDR3: CASSLGGFSPTDTQYF

size: many
D: TRBD1
V: TRBV6-5
J: TRBJ1-6
length: 15
DNA: TGTGCCAGCAGTTACTCCGGGACAGGGATATCACCCCTCCACTTT
CDR3: CASSYSGTGISPLHF

size: many
D: NA
V: TRBV12-3/TRBV12-4
J: TRBJ2-1
length: 12
DNA: TGTGCCAGCAGTCCGGTGCGAGATGAGCAGTTCTTC
CDR3: CASSPVRDEQFF

size: many
D: NA
V: TRBV11-1
J: TRBJ1-2
length: 14
DNA: TGTGCCAGCAGCTTACTCTTGGGGGACTATGGCTACACCTTC
CDR3: CASSLLLGDYGYTF

size: many
D: NA
V: TRBV27
J: TRBJ1-1
length: 12
DNA: TGTGCCAGCAGTTTAACTGGCACTGAAGCTTTCTTT
CDR3: CASSLTGTEAFF

size: many
D: NA
V: TRBV6-4
J: TRBJ2-2
length: 18
DNA: TGTGCCAGCAGTGACTCGAGATTAGACAGCCCTTCCACCGGGGAGCTGTTTTTT
CDR3: CASSDSRLDSPSTGELFF

size: medium-sized
D: TRBD2
V: TRBV14
J: TRBJ2-7
length: 15
DNA: TGTGCCAGCAGCCAAGAGACTAGCGGGTACTACGAGCAGTACTTC
CDR3: CASSQETSGYYEQYF

size: many
D: NA
V: TRBV6-5
J: TRBJ2-6
length: 13
DNA: TGTGCCAGCAGTGACGTTGGGGCCAACGTCCTGACTTTC
CDR3: CASSDVGANVLTF

size: many
D: NA
V: TRBV27
J: TRBJ2-3
length: 13
DNA: TGTGCCAGTGGACTCATAAACACAGATACGCAGTATTTT
CDR3: CASGLINTDTQYF

size: medium-sized
D: NA
V: TRBV10-3
J: TRBJ1-3
length: 16
DNA: TGTGCCATCAGTGACCCGGGACGGTACTCTGGAAACACCATATATTTT
CDR3: CAISDPGRYSGNTIYF

size: many
D: NA
V: TRBV18
J: TRBJ2-3
length: 16
DNA: TGTGCCAGCTCACCACCGTCTAGCGCGAGCACAGATACGCAGTATTTT
CDR3: CASSPPSSASTDTQYF

size: NA
D: NA
V: TRBV7-9
J: TRBJ2-5
length: 16
DNA: TGTGCCAGCCATACCCCGGGGCCAGGGCTCCAAGAGACCCAGTACTTC
CDR3: CASHTPGPGLQETQYF

size: medium-sized
D: NA
V: TRBV19
J: TRBJ2-5
length: 13
DNA: TGTGCCAGTAGTGTGGACATTCAAGAGACCCAGTACTTC
CDR3: CASSVDIQETQYF

size: NA
D: NA
V: TRBV18
J: TRBJ2-1
length: 15
DNA: TGTGCCAGCTCACTAATCGCGGATGGGGACAATGAGCAGTTCTTC
CDR3: CASSLIADGDNEQFF

size: NA
D: NA
V: TRBV3-1
J: TRBJ1-1
length: 14
DNA: TGTGCCAGCAGCCAAGGTTTAGGAGGGGCTGAAGCTTTCTTT
CDR3: CASSQGLGGAEAFF

size: few
D: NA
V: TRBV25-1
J: TRBJ2-4
length: 15
DNA: TGTGCCAGCAGTGAATCCCGCCTAGCCAAAAACATTCAGTACTTC
CDR3: CASSESRLAKNIQYF

size: NA
D: NA
V: TRBV7-2
J: TRBJ2-7
length: 15
DNA: TGTGCCAGCAGCTTAGCGTTGTCAGGGGATTACGAGCAGTACTTC
CDR3: CASSLALSGDYEQYF

size: many
D: NA
V: TRBV18
J: TRBJ2-7
length: 14
DNA: TGTGCCAGCTCACCCCCGACCACCTTGGGAGAGCAGTACTTC
CDR3: CASSPPTTLGEQYF

size: many
D: NA
V: TRBV15
J: TRBJ1-1
length: 15
DNA: TGTGCCACCAGCAGAGATCCAGGGCTGAACACTGAAGCTTTCTTT
CDR3: CATSRDPGLNTEAFF

size: many
D: NA
V: TRBV19
J: TRBJ2-7
length: 13
DNA: TGTGCCAGTAGCCCGAGGGGATACAACGAGCAGTACTTC
CDR3: CASSPRGYNEQYF

size: many
D: NA
V: TRBV24-1
J: TRBJ1-1
length: 12
DNA: TGTGCCACCAGTGACGGAGGATTAGAAGCTTTCTTT
CDR3: CATSDGGLEAFF